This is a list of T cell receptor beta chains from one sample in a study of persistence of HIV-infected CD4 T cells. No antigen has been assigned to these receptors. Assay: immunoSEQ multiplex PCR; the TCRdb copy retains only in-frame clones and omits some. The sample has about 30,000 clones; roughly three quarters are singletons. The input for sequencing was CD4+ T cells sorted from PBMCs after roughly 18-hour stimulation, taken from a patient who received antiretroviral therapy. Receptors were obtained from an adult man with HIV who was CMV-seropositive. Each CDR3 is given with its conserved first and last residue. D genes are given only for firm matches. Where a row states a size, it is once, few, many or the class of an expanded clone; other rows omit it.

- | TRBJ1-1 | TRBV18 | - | TGTGCCAGCTCACTGAGGGGGGAGGATGAAGCTTTCTTT | CASSLRGEDEAFF
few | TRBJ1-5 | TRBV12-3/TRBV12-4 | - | TGTGCCAGCAGGTACAGGGAGGCTCAGCCCCAGCATTTT | CASRYREAQPQHF
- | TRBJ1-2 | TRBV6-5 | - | TGTGCCAGCAGTTCCCCTTTCCAAGGGAATGGCTACACCTTC | CASSSPFQGNGYTF
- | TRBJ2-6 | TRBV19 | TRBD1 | TGTGCCAGTAGACGGACAGGGGCTGGAGGGGCCAACGTCCTGACTTTC | CASRRTGAGGANVLTF
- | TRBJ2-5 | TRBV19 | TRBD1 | TGTGCCAGTAGTATAGGACAGGGGTTCCAAGAGACCCAGTACTTC | CASSIGQGFQETQYF
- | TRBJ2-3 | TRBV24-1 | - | TGTGCCACCAGTGATTCGAAGGACAGTTTGAGCACAGATACGCAGTATTTT | CATSDSKDSLSTDTQYF
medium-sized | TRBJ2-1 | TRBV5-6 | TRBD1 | TGTGCCAGCAGCCCGGGACAGGGGCTAAAATCCTACAATGAGCAGTTCTTC | CASSPGQGLKSYNEQFF
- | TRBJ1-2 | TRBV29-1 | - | TGCAGCGTTGAGGGTAGACATGGTCAGGAGGAGGGCTACACCTTC | CSVEGRHGQEEGYTF
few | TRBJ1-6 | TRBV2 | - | TGTGCCAGCACCGGGGAGGTTCGGACACCCCTCCACTTT | CASTGEVRTPLHF
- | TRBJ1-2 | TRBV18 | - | TGTGCCAGCTCACGCATAAGTATTTCGCAGGGGTCCTATGGCTACACCTTC | CASSRISISQGSYGYTF
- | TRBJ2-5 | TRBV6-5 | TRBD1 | TGTGCCAGCACCCGGGACAGCGGCCAAGAGACCCAGTACTTC | CASTRDSGQETQYF
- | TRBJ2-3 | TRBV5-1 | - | TGCGCCAGCAGCCCCGTCTCGGCTAGGCTCCCAGATACGCAGTATTTT | CASSPVSARLPDTQYF
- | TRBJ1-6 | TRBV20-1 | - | TGCAGTGCTCCCGGAGGGGAAGCCCTCCACTTT | CSAPGGEALHF
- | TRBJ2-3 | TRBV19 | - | TGTGCCAGTAGCCCAGCTTGGTCGATGACAGATACGCAGTATTTT | CASSPAWSMTDTQYF
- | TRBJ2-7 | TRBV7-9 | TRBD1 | TGTGCCAGCAGCTCGAAGTTAGGGACAGATGCCTCCTACGAGCAGTACTTC | CASSSKLGTDASYEQYF
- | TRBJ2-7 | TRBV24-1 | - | TGTGCCACCAGTGAAGGGCAGGGTGTTAACGAGCAGTACTTC | CATSEGQGVNEQYF
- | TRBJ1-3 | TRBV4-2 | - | TGTGCCAGCAGCCAAGGGGGGGCCTCTGGAAACACCATATATTTT | CASSQGGASGNTIYF
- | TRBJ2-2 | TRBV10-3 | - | TGTGCCATCAGGCCAGCGGCGAACACCGGGGAGCTGTTTTTT | CAIRPAANTGELFF
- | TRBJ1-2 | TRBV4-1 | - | TGCGCCAGCAGCCAAGAACGCCCCGGGATCTATGGCTACACCTTC | CASSQERPGIYGYTF
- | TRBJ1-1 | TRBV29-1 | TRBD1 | TGCAGCGTTTCGACAGGGAACTATCGGTCTGAAGCTTTCTTT | CSVSTGNYRSEAFF
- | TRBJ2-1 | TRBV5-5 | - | TGTGCCAGCAGCCCCACCACGACGCCCTACAATGAGCAGTTCTTC | CASSPTTTPYNEQFF
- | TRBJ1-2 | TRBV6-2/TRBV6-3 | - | TGTGCCAGCAGTTTCAGCCTTTATGGCTACACCTTC | CASSFSLYGYTF
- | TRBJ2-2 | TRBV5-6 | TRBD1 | TGTGCCAGCAGCTTGCTCGGACAGGGGGCCACCGGGGAGCTGTTTTTT | CASSLLGQGATGELFF
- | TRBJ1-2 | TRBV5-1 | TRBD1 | TGCGCCAGCAGCTCACAGGGGGCACAGCCGGATGGCTACACCTTC | CASSSQGAQPDGYTF
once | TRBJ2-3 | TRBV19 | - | TGTGCCAGTAAAGCGGGCGATACGCAGTATTTT | CASKAGDTQYF
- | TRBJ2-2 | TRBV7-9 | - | TGTGCCAGCAGCTCTACCGGGGCCGCCACCGGGGAGCTGTTTTTT | CASSSTGAATGELFF
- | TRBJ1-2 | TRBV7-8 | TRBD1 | TGTGCCAGCAGCCCCGCGGGACAGGGGATTCTCATAGGTGGTGGCTACACCTTC | CASSPAGQGILIGGGYTF
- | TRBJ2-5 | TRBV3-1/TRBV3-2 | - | TGTGCCAGCAGCCAGATCCAAGAGACCCAGTACTTC | CASSQIQETQYF
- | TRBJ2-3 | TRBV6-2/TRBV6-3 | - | TGTGCCAGCAGCCGACCCGGGCTCATGCCAGATACGCAGTATTTT | CASSRPGLMPDTQYF
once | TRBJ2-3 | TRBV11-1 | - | TGTGCCAGCAGCTTAGACGGGTCCTCGGCGGATACGCAGTATTTT | CASSLDGSSADTQYF
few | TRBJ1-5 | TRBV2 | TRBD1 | TGTGCCAGCAGAGGGGACAGTCACAGCAATCAGCCCCAGCATTTT | CASRGDSHSNQPQHF
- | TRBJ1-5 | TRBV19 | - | TGTGCCAGTCGCAGACACAATCAGCCCCAGCATTTT | CASRRHNQPQHF
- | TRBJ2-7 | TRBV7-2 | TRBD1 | TGTGCCAGCAGCACCGGACAGGGCCCCTCCGAGCAGTACTTC | CASSTGQGPSEQYF
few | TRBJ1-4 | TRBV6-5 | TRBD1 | TGTGCCAGCAGTCCCGGACAGGGGGCACGGGTTAATAGGTTTTTT | CASSPGQGARVNRFF
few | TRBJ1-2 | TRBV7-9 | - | TGTGCCAGCAGCCTTGACGGAGGGGCGACCTATGGCTACACCTTC | CASSLDGGATYGYTF
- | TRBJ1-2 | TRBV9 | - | TGTGCCAGCAGCGTAGATTTTTCAGGGGAGATGGATGGCTACACCTTC | CASSVDFSGEMDGYTF
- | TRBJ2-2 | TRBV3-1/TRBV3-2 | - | TGTGCCAGCAGCCGGTCGGGGGACGGGGAGCTGTTTTTT | CASSRSGDGELFF
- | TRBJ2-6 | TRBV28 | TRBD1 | TGTGCCAGCCAAGCGGGACAGGGTGACCTGGGGCGTGGGGCCAACGTCCTGACTTTC | CASQAGQGDLGRGANVLTF
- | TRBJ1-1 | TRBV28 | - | TGTGCCAGCAGCCCACCCGGCGGACAGTTGCTGAACACTGAAGCTTTCTTT | CASSPPGGQLLNTEAFF
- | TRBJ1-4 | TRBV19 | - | TGTGCCAGTAGCCAGGAGTCGGGTGTTTGGGGGGAAAAACTGTTTTTT | CASSQESGVWGEKLFF
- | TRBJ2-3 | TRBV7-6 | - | TGTGCCAGCAGCTACCGGACTGGGAGGCCCACAGATACGCAGTATTTT | CASSYRTGRPTDTQYF
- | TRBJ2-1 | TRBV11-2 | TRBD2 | TGTGCCAGCAGCTTAGATAGCGGGGGGGCTAATGAGCAGTTCTTC | CASSLDSGGANEQFF
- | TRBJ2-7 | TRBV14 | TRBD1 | TGTGCCAGCAGCCAAGGCCCCGGGACAGGGGGCGGTTACGAGCAGTACTTC | CASSQGPGTGGGYEQYF
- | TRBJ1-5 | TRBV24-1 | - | TGTGCCACCAGACCGGGCACTAAGGGCAATCAGCCCCAGCATTTT | CATRPGTKGNQPQHF
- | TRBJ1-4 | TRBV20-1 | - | TGCAGTGCTAGTCATAGGAAGAATGAAAAACTGTTTTTT | CSASHRKNEKLFF
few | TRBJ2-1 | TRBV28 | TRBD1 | TGTGCCAGCATCCTAGGGACGGGACAGGGAACATATGAGCAGTTCTTC | CASILGTGQGTYEQFF
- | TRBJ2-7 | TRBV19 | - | TGTGCCAGTAGTATAATGGACGGGCCGGCATACGAGCAGTACTTC | CASSIMDGPAYEQYF
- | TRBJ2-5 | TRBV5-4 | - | TGTGCCAGCAGCTTGGACAGGCGCCAAGAGACCCAGTACTTC | CASSLDRRQETQYF
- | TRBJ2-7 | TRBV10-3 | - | TGTGCCATCAGTGTGCAGGGAAGCTCCTACGAGCAGTACTTC | CAISVQGSSYEQYF
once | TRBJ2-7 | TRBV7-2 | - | TGTGCCAGCAGCTTCAGGGGCCTATCCTCCGAGCAGTACTTC | CASSFRGLSSEQYF
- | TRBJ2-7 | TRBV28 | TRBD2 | TGTGCCAGCAGTTTTTCTAGCGGGGGTAACTACGAGCAGTACTTC | CASSFSSGGNYEQYF
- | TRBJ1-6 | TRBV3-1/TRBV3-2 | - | TGTGCCAGCCAGGAAAGCTCCTATAATTCACCCCTCCACTTT | CASQESSYNSPLHF
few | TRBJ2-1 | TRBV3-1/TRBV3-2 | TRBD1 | TGTGCCAGCAGCCAAGGGACAGGGAACTACAATGAGCAGTTCTTC | CASSQGTGNYNEQFF
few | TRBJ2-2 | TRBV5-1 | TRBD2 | TGCGCCAGCAGCTCCTATAGCGGGGCCTTGAGGACCGGGGAGCTGTTTTTT | CASSSYSGALRTGELFF
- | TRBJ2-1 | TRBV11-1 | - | TGTGCCAGCAGTCGACAGAGTGGGTATGAGCAGTTCTTC | CASSRQSGYEQFF
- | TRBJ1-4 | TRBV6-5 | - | TGTGCCAGCATAGGGTTTCTTAATGAAAAACTGTTTTTT | CASIGFLNEKLFF